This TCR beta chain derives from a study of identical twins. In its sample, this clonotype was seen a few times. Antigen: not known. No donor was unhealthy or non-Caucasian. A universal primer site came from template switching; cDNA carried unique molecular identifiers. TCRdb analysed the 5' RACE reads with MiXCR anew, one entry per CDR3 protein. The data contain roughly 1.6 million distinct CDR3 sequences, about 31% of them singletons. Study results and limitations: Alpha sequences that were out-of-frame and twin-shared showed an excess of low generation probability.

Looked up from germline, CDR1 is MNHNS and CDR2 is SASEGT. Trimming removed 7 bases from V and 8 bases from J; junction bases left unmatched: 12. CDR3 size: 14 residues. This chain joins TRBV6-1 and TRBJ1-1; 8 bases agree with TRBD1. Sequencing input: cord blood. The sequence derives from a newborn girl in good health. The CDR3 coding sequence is TGTGCCAGCATGGACAGGGCGAATTCAAAAGAAGCTTTCTTT. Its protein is CASMDRANSKEAFF.